This T cell receptor beta chain was recorded in a study of neoadjuvant anti-PD-1 for oral cavity cancer. Between the trimmed V and J ends, which lost 4 bases and 0 bases, there was a span of 10 bases. Germline V lookup: CDR1 SGHAT, CDR2 FQNNGV. This CDR3 is built from 14 residues. Blood libraries mostly used roughly 440 ng genomic DNA, six replicates each. This table comes from immunoSEQ multiplex PCR, and its TCRdb copy is limited to in-frame clones, with some not included. The sample holds over 10,000 clones, around 66% seen once. This TCR derives from a person aged 35-79 years with oral cavity squamous cell carcinoma. The genes are TRBV11-2 and TRBJ2-7, with unresolved D. This sample comprised PBMCs, obtained before nivolumab (anti-PD-1) treatment. The CDR3 sequence is CASSSGWSSYEQYF. The CDR3 nucleotides are TGTGCCAGCAGCTCCGGTTGGAGCTCCTACGAGCAGTACTTC.